The entry below describes one T cell receptor beta chain. Its antigen remains unidentified. No much larger clone is present one base from it, and per-base qualities are unavailable. Germline trimming: 11 bases from V, 5 bases from J; junction bases outside gene matches: 5. The CDR1 and CDR2 encoded by the germline V gene are ENHRY and SYGVKD. Spanning cysteine to phenylalanine, the CDR3 consists of 12 amino acids. Only the CDR3 DNA is retained, 36 bases long and in frame from the first base. Patients with autoimmune disease history or receiving systemic immunosuppression were excluded from the trial. Peripheral blood for TCR sequencing was collected from all dose cohorts at baseline, on cycle 4 day 1, and on cycle 7 day 1. Samples came from an open-label, multicenter, first-in-human phase I dose-escalation trial of ivuxolimab. Adults with locally advanced or metastatic melanoma, renal cell carcinoma, hepatocellular carcinoma or head and neck squamous cell carcinoma were enrolled in the trial. Before TCR sequencing, CD4+ T cells and CD8+ T cells from peripheral blood were sorted into separate populations.

These data come from a study of OX40 agonist ivuxolimab in advanced cancers. Context from the whole study: Ivuxolimab, which targeted the costimulatory receptor OX40 (CD134), was an agonistic, fully human IgG2 monoclonal antibody. Intravenous ivuxolimab was administered to patients every 2 weeks at six dose levels: 0.01, 0.1, 0.3, 1.5, 3 and 10 mg/kg. Among the roughly 52 dose-escalation patients, some 20 had hepatocellular carcinoma, roughly 15 melanoma, 9 renal cell carcinoma and 9 head and neck cancer. In the dose-escalation cohort, 82.7% of patients were male, and the mean age was approximately 64 years, with a range of about 23 to 85. Prior anti-PD-1, anti-PD-L1 or anti-CTLA-4 therapy was permitted, and checkpoint inhibitors had been received by around 40% of dose-escalation patients. Partial responses occurred in three dose-escalation patients, of whom one had hepatocellular carcinoma and two had cutaneous melanoma. The point of sequencing TCRbeta in the periphery was to test whether ivuxolimab changed TCR sequence diversity and drove clonal T-cell expansion. The paper covers the monotherapy dose-escalation part of the phase I ivuxolimab trial, which included N = 52 patients. The full study reports these points: Which antigens the clonally expanded peripheral T cells were specific for was not determined. After ivuxolimab, expanded clones were on average more numerous among CD8+ T cells than among CD4+ T cells. At doses from 0.1 to 3.0 mg/kg, clonal expansion was seen in both CD4+ and CD8+ blood T cells between baseline and week 6. Low levels of normalized T-cell clonal expansion were also seen in some nonresponding patients. In the 0.1-3.0 mg/kg groups, partial responders were among the patients with the lowest normalized peripheral clonal expansion, particularly in CD8+ T cells.

Genomic DNA was isolated from the sorted cells so that the TCRbeta CDR3 region could be sequenced. The immunoSEQ Assay was used to sequence the TCRbeta CDR3 regions. Drawn from immuneACCESS, this table holds only the in-frame rearrangements with V and J called that TCRdb kept. Clones are partly lost; checked studies trace under half to an unresolved V gene and leave the rest unexplained. The sample contains over 55,000 clones, 80% to 90% of them found a single time. The ten largest make up under 14% of the sample. The rearranged chain carries TRBV10-3 and TRBJ1-1; TRBD1 fits 10 bases in the junction. The sample consisted of CD4+ or CD8+ T cells sorted from blood, taken in a trial of the OX40 agonist ivuxolimab. The sequence came from an adult with an advanced solid tumor such as melanoma, head and neck, liver or kidney cancer. The CDR3 protein is CASAGQGTEAFF. The DNA reads TGTGCCTCTGCGGGACAGGGGACTGAAGCTTTCTTT.